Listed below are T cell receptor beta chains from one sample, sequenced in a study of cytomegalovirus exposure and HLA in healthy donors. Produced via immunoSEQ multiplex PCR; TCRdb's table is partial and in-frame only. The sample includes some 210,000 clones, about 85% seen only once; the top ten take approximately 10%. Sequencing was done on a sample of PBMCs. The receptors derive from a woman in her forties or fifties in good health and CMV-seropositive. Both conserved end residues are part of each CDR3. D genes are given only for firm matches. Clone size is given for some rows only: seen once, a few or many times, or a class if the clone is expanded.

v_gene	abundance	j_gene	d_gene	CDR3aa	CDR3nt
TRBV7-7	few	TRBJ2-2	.	CASSTYTGELFF	TGTGCCAGCAGCACATACACCGGGGAGCTGTTTTTT
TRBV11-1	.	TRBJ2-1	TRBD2	CASSLAVGGSRIAQFF	TGTGCCAGCAGCTTAGCGGTCGGGGGGTCCCGAATCGCGCAGTTCTTC
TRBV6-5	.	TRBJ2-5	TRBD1	CASSQAGGAETQYF	TGTGCCAGCAGCCAAGCAGGGGGCGCGGAGACCCAGTACTTC
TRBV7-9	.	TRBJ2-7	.	CASSSAPTGSYEQYF	TGTGCCAGCAGCTCAGCACCAACGGGGAGCTACGAGCAGTACTTC
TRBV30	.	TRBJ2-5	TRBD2	CAWSLTSGVEETQYF	TGTGCCTGGTCCTTGACTAGCGGGGTCGAAGAGACCCAGTACTTC
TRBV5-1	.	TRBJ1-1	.	CASSLGGGTEAFF	TGCGCCAGCAGCTTGGGAGGGGGCACTGAAGCTTTCTTT
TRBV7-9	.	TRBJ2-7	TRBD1	CASSLRDSSYEQYF	TGTGCCAGCAGCCTACGGGACAGTTCCTACGAGCAGTACTTC
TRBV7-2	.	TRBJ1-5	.	CASSLAPGSGQPQHF	TGTGCCAGCAGCTTAGCTCCAGGGTCGGGTCAGCCCCAGCATTTT
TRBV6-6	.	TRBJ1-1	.	CASIPRVVNTEAFF	TGTGCCAGCATCCCACGCGTAGTGAACACTGAAGCTTTCTTT
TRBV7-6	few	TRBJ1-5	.	CASSRDGGQPQHF	TGTGCCAGCAGCCGGGATGGAGGTCAGCCCCAGCATTTT
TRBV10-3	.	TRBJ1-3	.	CAISESKYPGGSGNTIYF	TGTGCCATCAGTGAGTCTAAATACCCCGGGGGCTCTGGAAACACCATATATTTT
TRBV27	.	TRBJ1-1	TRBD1	CASSPRDRRLAEAFF	TGTGCCAGCAGTCCACGGGACAGGCGGCTAGCTGAAGCTTTCTTT
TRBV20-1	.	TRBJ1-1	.	CSAGQFTEAFF	TGCAGTGCAGGACAGTTCACTGAAGCTTTCTTT
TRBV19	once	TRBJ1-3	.	CASSMKRSGNTIYF	TGTGCCAGTAGTATGAAGCGCTCTGGAAACACCATATATTTT
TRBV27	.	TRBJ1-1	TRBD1	CASSFHNRGRDTEAFF	TGTGCCAGCAGTTTCCATAACAGGGGAAGAGACACTGAAGCTTTCTTT
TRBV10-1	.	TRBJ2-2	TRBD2	CASSRGRGVNTGELFF	TGCGCCAGCAGTCGCGGACGGGGGGTGAACACCGGGGAGCTGTTTTTT
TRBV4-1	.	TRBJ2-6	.	CASSTPGTNVLTF	TGCGCCAGCAGTACCCCAGGGACCAACGTCCTGACTTTC
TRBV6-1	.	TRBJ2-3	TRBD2	CASSEFWRGETDTQYF	TGTGCCAGCAGTGAATTTTGGCGGGGGGAAACAGATACGCAGTATTTT
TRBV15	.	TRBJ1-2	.	CATSRGGQNYGYTF	TGTGCCACCAGCAGAGGAGGGCAGAACTATGGCTACACCTTC
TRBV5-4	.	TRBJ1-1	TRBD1	CASSPTFDRDTEAFF	TGTGCCAGCAGCCCTACCTTCGACAGGGACACTGAAGCTTTCTTT
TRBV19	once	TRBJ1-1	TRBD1	CASTAGQGRTEAFF	TGTGCCAGTACGGCGGGACAGGGGCGCACTGAAGCTTTCTTT
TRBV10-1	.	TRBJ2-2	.	CASSAQSNTGELFF	TGCGCCAGCAGTGCCCAGTCTAACACCGGGGAGCTGTTTTTT
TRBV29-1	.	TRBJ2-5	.	CSGLRLGETQYF	TGCAGCGGCCTGAGGCTGGGAGAGACCCAGTACTTC
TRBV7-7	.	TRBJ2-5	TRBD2	CASSAGGGETQYF	TGTGCCAGCAGCGCCGGGGGGGGAGAGACCCAGTACTTC
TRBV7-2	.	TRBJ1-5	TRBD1	CASSAGQNSNQPQHF	TGTGCCAGCAGCGCGGGACAGAATAGCAATCAGCCCCAGCATTTT
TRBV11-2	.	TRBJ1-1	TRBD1	CASSLRQGGTEAFF	TGTGCCAGCAGCCTACGACAGGGAGGCACTGAAGCTTTCTTT